The source of this TCR beta chain is a study of blood T cell repertoires in COVID-19. Turning to the study itself: T cells, B-cell-depleted T cells, or PBMCs provided the cDNA or gDNA that served as material.

The germline V gene has CDR1 SGHNT and CDR2 YYREEE (reference sequence). V shed 3 bases and J shed 0 bases, with 12 bases lying between them. The CDR3 has 15 residues. The table came from immunoSEQ multiplex PCR; TCRdb's copy has only in-frame clones and leaves some out. Of roughly 82,000 clones listed, around 91% are singletons. V is TRBV5-4 and J is TRBJ1-1, with D perhaps TRBD1 (6 bases). The sample was peripheral blood. The TCR was taken from a woman aged 45-65 years in a cohort sampled during active COVID-19. The CDR3 nucleotides are TGTGCCAGCAGCTACGGGACACCCATGAACACTGAAGCTTTCTTT. It codes for CASSYGTPMNTEAFF.